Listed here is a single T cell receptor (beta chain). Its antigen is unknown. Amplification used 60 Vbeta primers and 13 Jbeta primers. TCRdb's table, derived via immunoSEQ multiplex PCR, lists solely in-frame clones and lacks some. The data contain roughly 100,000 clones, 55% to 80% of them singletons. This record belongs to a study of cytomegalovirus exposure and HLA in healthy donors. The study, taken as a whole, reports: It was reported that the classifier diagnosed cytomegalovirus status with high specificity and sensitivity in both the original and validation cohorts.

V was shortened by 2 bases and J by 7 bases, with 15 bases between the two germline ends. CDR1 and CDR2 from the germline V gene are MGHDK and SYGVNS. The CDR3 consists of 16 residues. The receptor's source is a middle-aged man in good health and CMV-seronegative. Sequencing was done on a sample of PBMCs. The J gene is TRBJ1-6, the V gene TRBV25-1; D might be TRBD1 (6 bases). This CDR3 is CASSEQGQGENSPLHF. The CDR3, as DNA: TGTGCCAGCAGTGAACAGGGGCAGGGAGAAAATTCACCCCTCCACTTT.